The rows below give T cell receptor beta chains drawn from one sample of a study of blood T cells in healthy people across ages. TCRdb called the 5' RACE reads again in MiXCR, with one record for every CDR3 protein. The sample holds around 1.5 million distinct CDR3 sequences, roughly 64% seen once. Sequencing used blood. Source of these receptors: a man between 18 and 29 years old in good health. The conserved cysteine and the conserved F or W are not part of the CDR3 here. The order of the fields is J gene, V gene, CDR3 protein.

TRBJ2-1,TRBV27,ASSRTVYPGDNEQF
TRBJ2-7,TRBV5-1,ASSVEGYEQY
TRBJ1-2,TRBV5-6,ASSSGGKPYGYT
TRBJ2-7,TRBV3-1,ASSQSPAYEQY
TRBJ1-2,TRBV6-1,ASSEAQGTGVWYT
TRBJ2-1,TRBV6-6,ASSYAAGDIDEQF
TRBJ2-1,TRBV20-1,SAQVAGGPYNEQF
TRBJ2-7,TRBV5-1,ASSLELAGVYEQY
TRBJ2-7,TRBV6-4,ASSEDRVDSEYPYEQY
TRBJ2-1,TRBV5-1,ASSHDRGLKESYNEQF
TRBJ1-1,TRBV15,ATSSSTEAF
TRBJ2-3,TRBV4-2,ASSRTSGGTTDTQY
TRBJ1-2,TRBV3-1,ASSPQWGYGYT
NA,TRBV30,AWSVRFYEQY
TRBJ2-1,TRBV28,ASSLSRRQF
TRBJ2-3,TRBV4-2,ASSQSHGGATDTQY
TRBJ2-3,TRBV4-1,ASSQDRSRPFTDTQY
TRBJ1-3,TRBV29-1,SVQLRQGGGSTIY
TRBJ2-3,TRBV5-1,ASTLIISGTGADTQY
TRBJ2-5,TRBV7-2,ASSIQVETQY
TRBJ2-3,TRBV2,ASILLAGRTDTQY
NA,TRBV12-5,ASGSKRYGESYNEQY
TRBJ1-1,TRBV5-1,ASSRGGNLNTEAF
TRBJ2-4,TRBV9,ASSVGGFKNIQY
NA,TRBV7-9,ASSPRSPHYEQY
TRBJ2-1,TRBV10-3,AISAGQGGGNEQF
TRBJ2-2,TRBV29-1,SVVIHRDRENTGELF
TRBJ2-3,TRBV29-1,SVETGTSGITDTQY
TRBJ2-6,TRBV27,ASMEISGANVLT
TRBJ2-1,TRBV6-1,ASKISSYNEQF
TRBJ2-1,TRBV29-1,STLRGWEQF
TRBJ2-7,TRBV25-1,ASSEYGGAGFEQY
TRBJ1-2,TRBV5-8,ASSLARPNYGYT
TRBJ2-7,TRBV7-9,ASSLADTAYEQY
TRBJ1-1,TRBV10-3,AGRGDRGDTEAF
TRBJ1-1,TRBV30,AWSTGTGTNTEAF
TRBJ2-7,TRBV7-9,ASRPGTPYEQY
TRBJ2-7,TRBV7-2,ASSVAGAGYEQY
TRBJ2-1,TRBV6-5,ASSSTRMVF
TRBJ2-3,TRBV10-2,ASSESRSTDTQY
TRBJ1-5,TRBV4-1,ASSQDRTGRQPQH
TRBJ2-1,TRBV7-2,ASSLRAPSSYNEQF
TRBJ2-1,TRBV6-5,ASSYSRTSGGPNYYNEQF
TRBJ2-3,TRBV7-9,SQDRTRNDTQY
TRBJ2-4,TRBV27,ASSYVPGIQY
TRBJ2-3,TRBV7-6,ASSTVEDTQY
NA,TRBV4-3,ASSRVRDGDEQY